Following are 6 T cell receptor beta chains from one sample sequenced in a study of patients and donors after allogeneic stem cell transplantation (dated by TCRdb to 2018 to 2021). The method behind the library was RT-PCR. The sequencing machine was a NextSeq 550. Starting from the raw public reads, TCRdb applied fastp trimming at Q25, assembled clones with MiXCR and retained in-frame beta chains. Each entry is one CDR3 protein sequence, shown with its most common DNA and genes. The table for this sample lists some 960,000 distinct CDR3 sequences; around 17% of them were counted only once. Together, the top ten hold 5% to 7.5% of the sample. Sequencing was done on a sample of blood, either unsorted or a sorted T cell fraction (not recorded which). The receptors derive from a human donor who was either an allogeneic HSCT recipient or a stem cell or donor lymphocyte infusion donor (not recorded which). It is not recorded whose cells these are; they may come from a transplant donor.

The rearrangement joins TRBV9 to TRBJ2-1; D not certain. V was shortened by 0 bases and J by 15 bases, with 13 bases between the two germline ends. Germline V gene lookup returns CDR1 SGDLS and CDR2 YYNGEE. This CDR3 spans 12 amino acids. The CDR3 spells CASSVDSIHLFF. CDR3 DNA sequence: TGTGCCAGCAGCGTAGACTCCATCCATCTGTTCTTC.

The V and J genes are TRBV20-1 and TRBJ2-2; D is perhaps TRBD2 (6 bases). CDR1 is DFQATT and CDR2 is SNEGSKA in the germline V gene (reference sequence). The V and J ends lost 3 bases and 8 bases respectively, with 7 bases between them. This CDR3 has 11 residues. This CDR3 reads CSARRGGELFF. Here the CDR3 DNA reads TGCAGTGCTAGGCGGGGTGGGGAGCTGTTTTTT.

Only a few counts were recorded for this clonotype. V and J are TRBV6-5 and TRBJ1-1; D remains ambiguous. Trimming shortened V by 4 bases and J by 1 base, and 16 bases separated the two germline ends. This CDR3 is built from 16 residues. Germline V lookup: CDR1 MNHEY, CDR2 SVGAGI. The CDR3 loop reads CASSSLLGEKNTEAFF. In DNA, the CDR3 is TGTGCCAGCAGTTCCTTACTCGGGGAAAAGAACACTGAAGCTTTCTTT.

This clonotype occurred a few times. The chain has TRBV6-1 and TRBJ2-4, with D perhaps matching TRBD1 or TRBD2 (5 bases each). Germline V gives CDR1 MNHNS, CDR2 SASEGT. V was clipped by 3 bases and J by 3 bases, with 9 bases between them. CDR3 size: 14 residues. CDR3 nucleotides: TGTGCCAGCAGTGACTGGGGGATCAAAAACATTCAGTACTTC. Protein sequence: CASSDWGIKNIQYF.

This clonotype has just a few counts. The chain couples TRBV11-1 to TRBJ2-1; the D gene could be TRBD1 or TRBD2 (5 bases each). The V end lost 1 base, the J end lost 4 bases, and 8 bases lay between the germline ends. CDR1 and CDR2 from the germline V gene are SGHAT and FQDESV (reference sequence). The CDR3 has 14 residues. CDR3 coding DNA: TGTGCCAGCAGCTTAGTGGGGGTATACAATGAGCAGTTCTTC. Translation gives CASSLVGVYNEQFF.

CDR3 region: CASSAGSKNIQYF. The CDR3 DNA follows: TGTGCCAGCAGCGCCGGGTCCAAAAACATTCAGTACTTC. The chain combines TRBV6-4 with TRBJ2-4; D uncertain. The length of the CDR3 is 13 residues. V dropped 6 bases and J dropped 2 bases, with 8 bases sitting between them. CDR1 and CDR2 (germline): MRHNA, SNTAGT.